Listed here are 20 T cell receptor beta chains from one sample, sequenced in a study of cytomegalovirus exposure and HLA in healthy donors. Vbeta (60) and Jbeta (13) primers were used in the PCR. Assay: immunoSEQ multiplex PCR; the TCRdb copy retains only in-frame clones and omits some. Here the sample spans 100,000 to 150,000 clones, approximately 82% being singletons. The sequenced sample was PBMCs. These receptors originate from a young man in good health and CMV-seropositive.

This clone has just one count. This chain joins TRBV5-6 and TRBJ1-3, with TRBD1 as a possible D gene (6 bases). CDR1 and CDR2 from the germline V gene are SGHDT and YYEEEE. V lost 1 base and J 0 bases, leaving 11 bases between the germline ends. The length of the CDR3 is 16 residues. The CDR3, as DNA: TGTGCCAGCAGCTTGTGGGGGCACCCCTCTGGAAACACCATATATTTT. Amino acids: CASSLWGHPSGNTIYF.

The rearrangement links TRBV6-4 to TRBJ2-5; no firm D call. Germline CDR1 reads MRHNA; CDR2 reads SNTAGT. This CDR3 spans 13 amino acids. Trimming stripped 1 base from V and 9 bases from J, with 12 bases between. DNA for the CDR3: TGTGCCAGCAGTGACTACTTGCATCGGGCCCAGTACTTC. This translates into CASSDYLHRAQYF.

The rearrangement uses TRBV28 and TRBJ2-5, with 7 positions matching TRBD1. The germline V gene encodes CDR1 MDHEN and CDR2 SYDVKM. CDR3 length: 16 amino acids. The V and J ends lost 1 base and 5 bases, in that order; junction bases with no gene match: 10. Written as DNA, the CDR3 is TGTGCCAGCAGTTTATCAGCAAAGGGGGCACGTGAGACCCAGTACTTC. Translation: CASSLSAKGARETQYF.

This clone has a single count. This chain joins TRBV2 and TRBJ2-1; the D gene is possibly TRBD2 (6 bases). The germline V and J ends were trimmed by 6 bases and 0 bases, with 12 bases remaining between them. Per germline, CDR1 SNHLY and CDR2 FYNNEI. CDR3 length: 15 amino acids. CDR3 sequence reads: CASSVSGRSYNEQFF. CDR3 nucleotides: TGTGCCAGCAGCGTTAGCGGCCGCTCCTACAATGAGCAGTTCTTC.

The J gene is TRBJ1-3, the V gene TRBV19; 7 bases align to TRBD1. The V gene's germline CDR1 is LNHDA and CDR2 SQIVND (reference sequence). This CDR3 has 16 amino acids. The trim removed 4 bases at V and 0 bases at J, leaving 6 bases unmatched. CDR3 sequence: CASSNRGLNSGNTIYF. The CDR3, as DNA: TGTGCCAGTAGTAACAGGGGCCTCAACTCTGGAAACACCATATATTTT.

This chain links TRBV6-5 with TRBJ2-3; 9 bases map to TRBD2. Germline V CDR1 and CDR2: MNHEY, SVGAGI. Trimming removed 3 bases from V and 2 bases from J; junction bases left unmatched: 6. CDR3 length: 16 residues. The chain's CDR3 is CASSYSGGLATDTQYF. As DNA, the CDR3 is TGTGCCAGCAGTTATAGCGGGGGCCTCGCCACAGATACGCAGTATTTT.

This clone was seen just once. The V gene is TRBV14, the J gene TRBJ2-2; D may be TRBD1 (6 bases). The CDR3 is 17 residues long. The V gene's germline CDR1 is SGHDN and CDR2 FVKESK. The V end was cut by 3 bases, the J end by 0 bases, with 14 bases between. The CDR3 DNA reads as TGTGCCAGCAGCCACATATACGCAGGGGCGAACACCGGGGAGCTGTTTTTT. As protein: CASSHIYAGANTGELFF.

Of note for this clone: Other nucleotide sequences in the sample specify the same CDR3. The V gene is TRBV4-1, the J gene TRBJ1-4, with 10 nucleotides matching TRBD1. Germline values: CDR1 MGHRA, CDR2 YSYEKL. The CDR3 loop spans 15 amino acids. J was trimmed by 6 bases and V by 3 bases; bases with no gene match: 4. The CDR3 sequence: CASSHTGTGDEKLFF. As DNA, the CDR3 is TGCGCCAGCAGCCACACTGGGACAGGGGATGAAAAACTGTTTTTT.

The chain uses TRBV29-1 and TRBJ2-7, with 7 bases fitting TRBD1. The V segment lost 6 bases and the J segment 1 base; nucleotides outside the gene matches: 6. Germline CDR1 and CDR2: SQVTM and ANQGSEA. This CDR3 is 13 amino acids long. The chain's CDR3 is CSVSGTASYEQYF. The CDR3 nucleotides are TGCAGCGTGTCCGGGACAGCATCCTACGAGCAGTACTTC.

The rearrangement joins TRBV25-1 to TRBJ2-5, with 8 bases matching TRBD2. The CDR3 consists of 15 residues. V lost 2 bases and J lost 5; bases outside the gene matches: 7. CDR1 MGHDK and CDR2 SYGVNS come from the germline V gene. The CDR3 sequence: CASSEGGGIIETQYF. Here the CDR3 DNA reads TGTGCCAGCAGTGAAGGCGGGGGGATAATCGAGACCCAGTACTTC. Complete variable domain (other parts from reference TRBV25-1 and TRBJ2-5): EADIYQTPRYLVIGTGKKITLECSQTMGHDKMYWYQQDPGMELHLIHYSYGVNSTEKGDLSSESTVSRIRTEHFPLTLESARPSHTSQYLCASSEGGGIIETQYFGPGTRLLVL.

This clone was detected only once. The chain joins TRBV11-2 to TRBJ2-1; TRBD1 agrees at 9 bases. V lost 3 bases to trimming and J lost 7 bases; unmatched junction nucleotides: 7. This CDR3 has 15 residues. Germline loops: CDR1 SGHAT, CDR2 FQNNGV. The CDR3 region is CASSFGTGSSNEQFF. The DNA of the CDR3 is TGTGCCAGCAGCTTCGGGACAGGGTCTTCGAATGAGCAGTTCTTC.

This chain joins TRBV4-1 and TRBJ1-3; D remains unclear. The CDR3 extends over 14 amino acids. V was pared by 4 bases and J by 1 base, with 8 bases between. Germline V lookup: CDR1 MGHRA, CDR2 YSYEKL. CDR3 DNA sequence: TGCGCCAGCAGCCCGGCGGCTTCTGGAAACACCATATATTTT. Translated, it gives CASSPAASGNTIYF.

The chain carries TRBV4-1 and TRBJ1-1; unclear D gene. V was pared by 1 base and J by 1 base, with 10 bases between. The CDR3 extends over 15 amino acids. Germline CDR1 reads MGHRA; CDR2 reads YSYEKL. The CDR3 sequence: CASSQGELRNTEAFF. CDR3 nucleotide sequence: TGCGCCAGCAGCCAAGGGGAGCTGAGGAACACTGAAGCTTTCTTT.

This clone was detected only once. The chain links TRBV13 to TRBJ2-4, with TRBD1 as a possible D gene (7 bases). This CDR3 has 14 amino acids. V was trimmed by 5 bases and J by 6 bases, leaving 14 bases between them. Germline V CDR1 and CDR2: PRHDT, FYEKMQ (reference sequence). The CDR3 DNA follows: TGTGCCAGCAGCGATGGGACAGCGGGAAACATTCAGTACTTC. It specifies CASSDGTAGNIQYF.

The count of this clone is one. The V gene is TRBV4-1, the J gene TRBJ2-7; the D is unclear. The CDR3 consists of 11 residues. Looked up from germline, CDR1 is MGHRA and CDR2 is YSYEKL. V lost 1 base to trimming and J lost 6 bases, with 4 bases between them. In DNA form, the CDR3 reads TGCGCCAGCAGCCAAGCTTCCGAGCAGTACTTC. This encodes CASSQASEQYF.

This chain links TRBV10-3 with TRBJ1-2; no clear D. The CDR3 covers 15 residues. Germline V lookup: CDR1 ENHRY, CDR2 SYGVKD. Trimming pared 0 bases from V and 6 bases from J, leaving 14 bases between. This CDR3 is CAISESATTRHGYTF. DNA of the CDR3: TGTGCCATCAGTGAGTCGGCGACAACGCGACATGGCTACACCTTC.

This clone was recorded only once. The chain links TRBV4-1 to TRBJ1-5, with 8 bases that match TRBD1. J gave up 5 bases and V 0 bases, and 3 bases lay outside the gene matches. This CDR3 has 15 amino acids. Germline-derived CDR1 and CDR2 are MGHRA and YSYEKL. The CDR3 nucleotides are TGCGCCAGCAGCCAAGAACAGGGGGGCCATCAGCCCCAGCATTTT. It translates to CASSQEQGGHQPQHF.

The V gene is TRBV2, the J gene TRBJ2-1; 10 nucleotides match TRBD1. The germline V gene has CDR1 SNHLY and CDR2 FYNNEI. The CDR3 totals 15 residues. Trimming cost V 5 bases and J 9 bases; bases outside gene matches: 10. CDR3 sequence reads: CASSTPGQGFFEQFF. For the CDR3, the DNA is TGTGCCAGCAGTACACCGGGACAGGGGTTTTTTGAGCAGTTCTTC.

The chain has TRBV6-6 and TRBJ1-2; D may be TRBD1 (5 bases). Germline assignment: CDR1 MNHNY and CDR2 SVGAGI (reference sequence). The CDR3 is 15 amino acids. V was shortened by 8 bases and J by 5 bases, with 21 bases between the two germline ends. For the CDR3, the DNA is TGTGCCAGCCGCGCAGGGAGGCTGGTTGGATATGGCTACACCTTC. Translated, it gives CASRAGRLVGYGYTF.

The chain's CDR3 is CASSYFGRNAGEQYF. CDR3 DNA sequence: TGTGCCAGCAGTTACTTTGGGCGGAATGCGGGGGAGCAGTACTTC. The chain links TRBV6-5 to TRBJ2-7, with a tentative D call TRBD2 (6 bases). CDR1 and CDR2 from the germline V gene are MNHEY and SVGAGI. Trimming stripped 1 base from V and 7 bases from J, with 17 bases between. The CDR3 is 15 residues long.